What follows is one TCR beta chain and its context. Antigen unknown. This record comes from a study of blood T cells in healthy people across ages. The germline CDR1 and CDR2 sequences are SEHNR and FQNEAQ (reference sequence). The CDR3 runs to 15 residues. The study's findings and limits: The fall in TCR beta diversity per million T cells was roughly linear with age. With donor CMV status unknown, expanded clonotype changes were possibly confounded.

Then a second PCR, running about 6 to 12 cycles, was carried out with a sample-barcoded 5' primer and a J-beta primer mix. Tagging of each cDNA molecule was performed by a template-switch adaptor with 12 random nucleotides. TCRdb itself ran the 5' RACE reads through MiXCR, one entry per CDR3 protein. The repertoire holds over a million distinct CDR3 sequences, with almost 25% as singletons. The data also belong to a second study, concerning T cells of mothers and their children.

Sequencing input: blood. The clonotype originates from a girl aged 2 to 9 in good health. The rearrangement joins TRBV7-9 to TRBJ2-5; the match to TRBD2 covers 7 bases. The J call may be wrong; the DNA end is better matched by TRBJ2-1. As DNA, the CDR3 is TGTGCCAGCAGCTTAGACGCGGGAGCCTACAATGAGCAGTTCTTC. Translation gives CASSLDAGAYNEQFF.